This section outlines one T cell receptor beta chain sequence together with its context. No antigen is known for it. This CDR3 contains 19 residues. Per the germline V gene, CDR1 is SGHDT and CDR2 is YYEEEE. With 4 bases removed from V and 0 bases from J, the gap between germline ends came to 20 bases. The sample is drawn from a study of CD4+ T cells in melanoma. General study points: A reported correlation linked neoantigen-specific CD4+ T cells to CD8+, macrophage and B cell function. Reportedly, melanoma neoantigen-specific CD4+ T cells showed varied differentiation states.

TCRdb's table, derived via immunoSEQ multiplex PCR, lists solely in-frame clones and lacks some. This table holds over 100,000 clones, 92% found once. This sequence was found in a human donor with melanoma. V is TRBV5-6 and J is TRBJ2-6; possible D gene TRBD2, 6 bases. Sequenced sample: peripheral blood. The CDR3 here is CASSRPLGGPSSGANVLTF. CDR3 DNA sequence: TGTGCCAGCAGCAGGCCGCTGGGGGGACCCAGCTCTGGGGCCAACGTCCTGACTTTC.